This entry concerns a single T cell receptor beta chain. The study ran its PCR with 60 Vbeta and 13 Jbeta primers. Produced via immunoSEQ multiplex PCR; TCRdb's table is partial and in-frame only. The table counts just over 150,000 clones; 1% to 1.5% lies in the top ten. These data originate in a study of cytomegalovirus exposure and HLA in healthy donors. The germline V gene encodes CDR1 LGHNA and CDR2 YSLEER. CDR3 length: 14 residues. Trimming removed 1 base from V and 3 bases from J, with 9 bases in between. The TCR comes from a woman aged 55-69 years in good health and CMV-seronegative. The V and J genes are TRBV4-3 and TRBJ1-1; D possibly corresponds to TRBD1 (5 bases). Sequenced: PBMCs. For the CDR3, the DNA is TGCGCCAGCAGCCAAGGTCGGGGGTACACTGAAGCTTTCTTT. Its translation is CASSQGRGYTEAFF.